This entry is about one T cell receptor beta chain. The source of the sample is a study of T cell changes during pregnancy in multiple sclerosis. Trimming removed 2 bases from V and 3 bases from J; junction bases left unmatched: 5. Germline assignment: CDR1 MNHNY and CDR2 SVGAGI (reference sequence). The CDR3 consists of 16 residues. Assay used: immunoSEQ multiplex PCR; TCRdb lists only in-frame clones, some missing. The table includes fewer than 65,000 clones, 92% detected once. The starting material was CD4+ T cells from peripheral blood mononuclear cells, obtained after pregnancy. This TCR was recovered from a female donor with multiple sclerosis, enrolled in a pregnancy study. The chain has TRBV6-6 and TRBJ2-3, with 10 nucleotides matching TRBD2. The CDR3 DNA sequence: TGTGCCAGCAGTTACGCCCCTAGCGGGAGTACAGATACGCAGTATTTT. Its translation: CASSYAPSGSTDTQYF.